This T cell receptor beta chain was identified in a study of vaccination and CD4 T cells after COVID-19. V was trimmed by 5 bases and J by 4 bases, leaving 11 bases between them. The CDR3 totals 13 residues. The V gene's germline CDR1 is MNHEY and CDR2 SMNVEV (reference sequence). The treatment denotes: approximately nine-day PBMC culture with coronavirus spike peptide pools or control peptides (ViraFEST assay). PBMCs, plated at two million per well, were grown in the presence of roughly 9.8 IU/ml IL-2 and roughly 9.6 ug/ml peptide pools. An Oncomine TCR Beta short-read assay was used to sequence the DNA from cultured CD4+ T cells. One entry per CDR3 protein results from TCRdb running MiXCR on the PCR reads. The repertoire consists of under 20,000 distinct CDR3 sequences, with around a third occurring once and the leading ten covering 15%. In its sample, this clonotype was seen a few times. Its antigen is currently unknown.

This sequence was found in a human donor with COVID-19. V gene TRBV27 combines with J gene TRBJ1-1; no definite D call. Input material: cultured CD4+ T cells from blood. Here the CDR3 DNA reads TGTGCCAGCAGTGTGCAGGTTAGCACTGAAGCTTTCTTT. Translated, it gives CASSVQVSTEAFF.